Listed here are 8 T cell receptor beta chains from one sample, sequenced in a study of Ad26.COV2.S vaccination and SARS-CoV-2 variants. Stated treatment: roughly 20 received Ad26.COV2.S at low or high dose, single or two shots; about 5 received placebo; per-sample allocation not given. Material that was analyzed had been drawn on day 63 after the first vaccine or placebo injection. Sequenced by immunoSEQ multiplex PCR; TCRdb stores in-frame clones only, minus some. Among roughly 700,000 clones, around 90% were seen once, and the ten largest hold roughly 1.5%. Specimen: peripheral blood, collected in a trial of Ad26.COV2.S vaccine versus placebo. These receptors originate from a person aged 18 to 59 who received the Ad26.COV2.S COVID-19 vaccine or a placebo.

This chain links TRBV19 with TRBJ2-5; 15 bases map to TRBD2. The CDR3 runs to 13 residues. Trimming at V came to 10 bases and at J to 4 bases, leaving 1 base not matched to a gene. Germline CDR1 LNHDA, CDR2 SQIVND (reference sequence). CDR3 DNA sequence: TGTGCCACGGGACTAGCGGGGGGAGAGACCCAGTACTTC. Its translation is CATGLAGGETQYF.

In its sample, this clone was seen once. The chain couples TRBV7-2 to TRBJ2-3; D is possibly TRBD2 (5 bases). V was cut by 2 bases and J by 3 bases, with 15 bases left in between. Germline V gene data show CDR1 as SGHTA and CDR2 as FQGNSA. CDR3 length: 16 amino acids. The CDR3 spells CASSLIGVMGTDTQYF. In DNA, the CDR3 is TGTGCCAGCAGCTTAATCGGGGTGATGGGTACAGATACGCAGTATTTT. Variable domain in full (rest from reference TRBV7-2 and TRBJ2-3): GAGVSQSPSNKVTEKGKDVELRCDPISGHTALYWYRQSLGQGLEFLIYFQGNSAPDKSGLPSDRFSAERTGGSVSTLTIQRTQQEDSAVYLCASSLIGVMGTDTQYFGPGTRLTVL.

This sequence joins TRBV6-6 and TRBJ1-1; unclear D gene. With 5 bases removed from V and 1 base from J, the gap between germline ends came to 11 bases. The CDR3 is 14 amino acids. Germline CDR1 reads MNHNY; CDR2 reads SVGAGI (reference sequence). The CDR3 is CASSLRTENTEAFF. The CDR3 DNA reads TGTGCCAGCAGTCTGAGAACAGAGAACACTGAAGCTTTCTTT.

The chain combines TRBV18 with TRBJ1-2; D is uncertain. The CDR3 sequence is 15 residues long. Looked up from germline, CDR1 is KGHSH and CDR2 is LQKENI. The ends were cut back, 3 bases at V and 2 bases at J, with 13 bases in the middle. CDR3 coding DNA: TGTGCCAGCTCACCCGCCACCTCTGGGAACTATGGCTACACCTTC. Residues: CASSPATSGNYGYTF.

This clone has a single count. The chain is built from TRBV24-1 and TRBJ2-1; 9 bases line up with TRBD2. Looked up from germline, CDR1 is KGHDR and CDR2 is SFDVKD. J lost 7 bases, V lost 4 bases, and 13 bases had no gene match. This CDR3 is built from 17 residues. The CDR3 nucleotides read TGTGCCACCAGTGACGCCCCCTTTAGCGGGAGTTTGAATGAGCAGTTCTTC. It encodes CATSDAPFSGSLNEQFF.

This clone was recorded only once. This chain uses TRBV3-1 (or the pseudogene TRBV3-2) with TRBJ1-4; D call uncertain. The CDR3 is made up of 17 amino acids. In germline, CDR1 is LGHDT, CDR2 YNNKEL (reference sequence). V lost 2 bases and J lost 12, with 25 bases in between. CDR3: CASSQHTPGPSGGQLFF. In DNA, the CDR3 is TGTGCCAGCAGCCAACACACGCCCGGACCGAGTGGAGGGCAACTGTTTTTT.

The V and J genes are TRBV24-1 and TRBJ2-5, with 7 bases identical to TRBD2. The CDR3 spans 15 residues. V shed 3 bases and J 5 bases; nucleotides not matched to a gene: 8. The germline CDR1 and CDR2 sequences are KGHDR and SFDVKD. CDR3 sequence (DNA): TGTGCCACCAGTGATCATCGGACTAGTCCGGAGACCCAGTACTTC. Encoded protein: CATSDHRTSPETQYF.

The rearrangement links TRBV2 to TRBJ1-5, with D perhaps matching TRBD1 (5 bases). V gave up 7 bases and J gave up 4 bases, with 17 bases separating them. CDR3 length: 15 amino acids. The germline V gene encodes CDR1 SNHLY and CDR2 FYNNEI. The CDR3 sequence: CASTSRQGGNQPQHF. The CDR3 DNA follows: TGTGCCAGCACGAGTAGGCAGGGAGGAAATCAGCCCCAGCATTTT. The variable domain in full, with the rest retrieved from reference TRBV2 and TRBJ1-5, is EPEVTQTPSHQVTQMGQEVILRCVPISNHLYFYWYRQILGQKVEFLVSFYNNEISEKSEIFDDQFSVERPDGSNFTLKIRSTKLEDSAMYFCASTSRQGGNQPQHFGDGTRLSIL.